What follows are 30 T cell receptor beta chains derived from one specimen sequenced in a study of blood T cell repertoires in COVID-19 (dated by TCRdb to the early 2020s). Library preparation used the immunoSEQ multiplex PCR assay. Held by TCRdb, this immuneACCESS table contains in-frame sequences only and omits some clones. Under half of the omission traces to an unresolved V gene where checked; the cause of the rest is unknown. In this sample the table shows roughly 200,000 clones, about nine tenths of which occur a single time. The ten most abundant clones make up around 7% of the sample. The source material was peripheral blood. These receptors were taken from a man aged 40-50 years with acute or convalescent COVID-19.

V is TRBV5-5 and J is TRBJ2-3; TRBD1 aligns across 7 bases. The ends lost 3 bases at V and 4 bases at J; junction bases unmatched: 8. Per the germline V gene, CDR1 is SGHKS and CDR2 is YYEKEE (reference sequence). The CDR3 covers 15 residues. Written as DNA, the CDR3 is TGTGCCAGCAGCTGGGGACAGCCAGCGTCAGATACGCAGTATTTT. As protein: CASSWGQPASDTQYF. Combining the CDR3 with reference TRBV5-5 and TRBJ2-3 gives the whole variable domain DAGVTQSPTHLIKTRGQQVTLRCSPISGHKSVSWYQQVLGQGPQFIFQYYEKEERGRGNFPDRFSARQFPNYSSELNVNALLLGDSALYLCASSWGQPASDTQYFGPGTRLTVL.

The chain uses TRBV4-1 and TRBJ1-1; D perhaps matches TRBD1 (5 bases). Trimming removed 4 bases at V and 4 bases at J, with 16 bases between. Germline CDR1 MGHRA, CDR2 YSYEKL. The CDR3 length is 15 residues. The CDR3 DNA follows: TGCGCCAGCAGCCGCGCGGGGTCAAGGGGCACTGAAGCTTTCTTT. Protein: CASSRAGSRGTEAFF.

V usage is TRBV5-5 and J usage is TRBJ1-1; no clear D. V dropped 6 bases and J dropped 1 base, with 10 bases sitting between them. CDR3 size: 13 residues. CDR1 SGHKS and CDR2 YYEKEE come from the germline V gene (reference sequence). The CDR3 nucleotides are TGTGCCAGCAACAAGGCAGGGAACACTGAAGCTTTCTTT. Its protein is CASNKAGNTEAFF. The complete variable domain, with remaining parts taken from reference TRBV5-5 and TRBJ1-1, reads DAGVTQSPTHLIKTRGQQVTLRCSPISGHKSVSWYQQVLGQGPQFIFQYYEKEERGRGNFPDRFSARQFPNYSSELNVNALLLGDSALYLCASNKAGNTEAFFGQGTRLTVV.

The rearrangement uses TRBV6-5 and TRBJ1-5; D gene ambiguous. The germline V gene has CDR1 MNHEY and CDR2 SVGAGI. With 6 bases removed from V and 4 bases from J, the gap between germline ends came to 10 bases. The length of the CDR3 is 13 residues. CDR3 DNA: TGTGCCAGCAGCGAGACACGAAATCAGCCCCAGCATTTT. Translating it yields CASSETRNQPQHF.

The CDR3 spells CASGTTGGYEQYF. CDR3 bases: TGTGCCAGCGGGACTACAGGGGGATACGAGCAGTACTTC. V is TRBV12-3 or TRBV12-4 and J is TRBJ2-7, with D perhaps matching TRBD1 (8 bases). The CDR3 has 13 residues. Trimming pared 8 bases from V and 4 bases from J, leaving 15 bases between.

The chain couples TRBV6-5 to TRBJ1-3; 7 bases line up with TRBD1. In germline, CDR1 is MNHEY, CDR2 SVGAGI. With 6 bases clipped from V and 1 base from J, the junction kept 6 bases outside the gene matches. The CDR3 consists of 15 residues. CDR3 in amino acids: CASRRQGVSGNTIYF. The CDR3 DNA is TGTGCCAGCAGGCGGCAGGGGGTATCTGGAAACACCATATATTTT.

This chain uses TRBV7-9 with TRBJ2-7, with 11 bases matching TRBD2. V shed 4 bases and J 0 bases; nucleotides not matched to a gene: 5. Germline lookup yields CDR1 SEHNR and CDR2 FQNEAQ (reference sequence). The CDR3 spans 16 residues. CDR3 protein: CASSSVLAGGSYEQYF. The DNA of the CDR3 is TGTGCCAGCAGCTCCGTCCTAGCGGGGGGCTCCTACGAGCAGTACTTC.

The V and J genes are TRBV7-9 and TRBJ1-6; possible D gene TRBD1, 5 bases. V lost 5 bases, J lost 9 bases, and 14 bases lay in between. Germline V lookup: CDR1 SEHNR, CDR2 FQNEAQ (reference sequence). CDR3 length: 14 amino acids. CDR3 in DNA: TGTGCCAGCAGCAACGGGGGAATCAGTTCACCCCTCCACTTT. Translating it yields CASSNGGISSPLHF. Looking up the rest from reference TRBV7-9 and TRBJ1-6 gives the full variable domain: DTGVSQNPRHKITKRGQNVTFRCDPISEHNRLYWYRQTLGQGPEFLTYFQNEAQLEKSRLLSDRFSAERPKGSFSTLEIQRTEQGDSAMYLCASSNGGISSPLHFGNGTRLTVT.

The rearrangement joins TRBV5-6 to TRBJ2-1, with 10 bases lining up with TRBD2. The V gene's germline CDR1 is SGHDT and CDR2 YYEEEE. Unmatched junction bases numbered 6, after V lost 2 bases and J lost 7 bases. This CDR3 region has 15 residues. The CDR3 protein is CASSLVAGGGNEQFF. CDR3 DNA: TGTGCCAGCAGCTTAGTAGCGGGGGGAGGGAATGAGCAGTTCTTC.

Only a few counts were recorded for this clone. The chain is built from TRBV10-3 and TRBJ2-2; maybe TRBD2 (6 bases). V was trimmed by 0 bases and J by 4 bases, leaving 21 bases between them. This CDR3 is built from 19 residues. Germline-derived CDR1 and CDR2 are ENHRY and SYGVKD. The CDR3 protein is CAISESMAAGGQFTGELFF. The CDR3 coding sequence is TGTGCCATCAGTGAGTCCATGGCCGCCGGGGGTCAGTTCACCGGGGAGCTGTTTTTT.

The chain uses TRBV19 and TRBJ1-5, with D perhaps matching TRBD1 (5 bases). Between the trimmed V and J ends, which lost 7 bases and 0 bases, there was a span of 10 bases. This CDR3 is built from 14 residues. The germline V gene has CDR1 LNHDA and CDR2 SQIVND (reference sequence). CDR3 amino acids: CASIQEYSNQPQHF. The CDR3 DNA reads TGTGCCAGTATACAGGAGTATAGCAATCAGCCCCAGCATTTT.

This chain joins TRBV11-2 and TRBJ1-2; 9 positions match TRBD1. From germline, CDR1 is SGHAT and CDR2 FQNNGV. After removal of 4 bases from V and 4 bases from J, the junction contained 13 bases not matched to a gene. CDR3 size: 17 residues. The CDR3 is CASSSRNPGQGVYGYTF. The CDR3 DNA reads TGTGCCAGCAGCTCACGGAATCCGGGACAGGGCGTCTATGGCTACACCTTC.

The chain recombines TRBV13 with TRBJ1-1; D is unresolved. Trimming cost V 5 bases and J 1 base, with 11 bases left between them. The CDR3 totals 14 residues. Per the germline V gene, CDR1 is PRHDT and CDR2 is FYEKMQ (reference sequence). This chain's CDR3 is CASSPRPGNTEAFF. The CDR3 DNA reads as TGTGCCAGCAGCCCTCGACCGGGGAACACTGAAGCTTTCTTT.

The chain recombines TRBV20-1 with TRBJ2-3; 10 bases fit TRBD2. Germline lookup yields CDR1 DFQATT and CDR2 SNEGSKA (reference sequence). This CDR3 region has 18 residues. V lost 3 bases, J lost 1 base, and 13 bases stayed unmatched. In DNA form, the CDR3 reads TGCAGTGCTAGTTCTAGCGGGGGACGCGTGCGCGGCACAGATACGCAGTATTTT. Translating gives CSASSSGGRVRGTDTQYF.

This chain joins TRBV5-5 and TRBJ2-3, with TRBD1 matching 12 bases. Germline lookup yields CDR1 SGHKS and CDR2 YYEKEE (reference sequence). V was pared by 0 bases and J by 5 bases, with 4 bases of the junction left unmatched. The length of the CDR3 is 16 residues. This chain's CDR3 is CASSLGDRGRLDTQYF. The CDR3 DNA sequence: TGTGCCAGCAGCTTGGGGGACAGGGGGCGCTTAGATACGCAGTATTTT.

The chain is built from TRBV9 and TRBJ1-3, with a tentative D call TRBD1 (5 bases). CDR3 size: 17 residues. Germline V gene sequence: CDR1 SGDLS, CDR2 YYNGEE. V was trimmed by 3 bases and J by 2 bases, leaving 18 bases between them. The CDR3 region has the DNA TGTGCCAGCAGCGGTCAGGGAGGGTTAATTACTGGAAACACCATATATTTT. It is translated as CASSGQGGLITGNTIYF.

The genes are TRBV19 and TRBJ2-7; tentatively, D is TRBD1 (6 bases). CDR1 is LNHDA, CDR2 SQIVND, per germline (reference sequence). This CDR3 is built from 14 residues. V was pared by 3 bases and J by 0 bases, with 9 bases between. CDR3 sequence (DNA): TGTGCCAGTAGTATTACAGGGACCTCCTACGAGCAGTACTTC. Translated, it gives CASSITGTSYEQYF.

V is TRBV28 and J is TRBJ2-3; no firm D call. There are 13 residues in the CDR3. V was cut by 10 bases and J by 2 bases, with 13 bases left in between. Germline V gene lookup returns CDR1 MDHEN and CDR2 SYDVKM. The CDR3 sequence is CATPDPYTDTQYF. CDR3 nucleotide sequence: TGTGCCACCCCTGATCCCTACACAGATACGCAGTATTTT. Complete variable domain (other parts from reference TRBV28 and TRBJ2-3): DVKVTQSSRYLVKRTGEKVFLECVQDMDHENMFWYRQDPGLGLRLIYFSYDVKMKEKGDIPEGYSVSREKKERFSLILESASTNQTSMYLCATPDPYTDTQYFGPGTRLTVL.

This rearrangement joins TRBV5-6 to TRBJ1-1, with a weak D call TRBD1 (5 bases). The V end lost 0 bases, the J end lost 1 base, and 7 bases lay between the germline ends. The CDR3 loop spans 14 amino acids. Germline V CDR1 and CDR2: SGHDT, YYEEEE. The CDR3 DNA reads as TGTGCCAGCAGCTTGGGCAGGGCGAACACTGAAGCTTTCTTT. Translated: CASSLGRANTEAFF.

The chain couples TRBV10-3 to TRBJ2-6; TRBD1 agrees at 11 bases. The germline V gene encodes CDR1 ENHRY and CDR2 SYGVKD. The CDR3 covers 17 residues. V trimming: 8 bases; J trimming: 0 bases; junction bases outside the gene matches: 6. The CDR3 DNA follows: TGTGCCATCCGCTCCGGGACAGGGGGCTCTGGGGCCAACGTCCTGACTTTC. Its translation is CAIRSGTGGSGANVLTF.

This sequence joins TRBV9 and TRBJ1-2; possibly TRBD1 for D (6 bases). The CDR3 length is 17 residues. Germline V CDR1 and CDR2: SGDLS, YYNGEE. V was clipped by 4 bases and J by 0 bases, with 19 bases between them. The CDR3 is CASSTRDILMANYGYTF. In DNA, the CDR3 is TGTGCCAGCAGCACTCGGGACATCCTGATGGCTAACTATGGCTACACCTTC.

The CDR3, as DNA: TGTGCCAGCAGCCAATCGGGGGGGCACGAGACCCAGTACTTC. It is translated as CASSQSGGHETQYF. The rearrangement uses TRBV3-1 (or the pseudogene TRBV3-2) and TRBJ2-5; 8 positions match TRBD2. V trimming: 2 bases; J trimming: 5 bases; junction bases outside the gene matches: 4. This CDR3 is built from 14 residues. The V gene's germline CDR1 is LGHDT and CDR2 YNNKEL (reference sequence).

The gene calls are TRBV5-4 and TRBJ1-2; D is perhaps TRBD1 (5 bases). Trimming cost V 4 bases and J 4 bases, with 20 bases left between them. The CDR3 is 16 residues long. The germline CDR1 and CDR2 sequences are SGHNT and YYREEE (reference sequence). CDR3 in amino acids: CASSPYRQGGSYGYTF. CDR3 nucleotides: TGTGCCAGCAGCCCATATCGGCAGGGTGGCAGCTATGGCTACACCTTC.

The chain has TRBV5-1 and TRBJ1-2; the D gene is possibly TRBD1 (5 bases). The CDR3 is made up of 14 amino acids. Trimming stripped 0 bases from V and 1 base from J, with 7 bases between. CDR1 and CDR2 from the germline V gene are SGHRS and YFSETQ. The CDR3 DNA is TGCGCCAGCAGCTTGGGACAGAATAACTATGGCTACACCTTC. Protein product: CASSLGQNNYGYTF.

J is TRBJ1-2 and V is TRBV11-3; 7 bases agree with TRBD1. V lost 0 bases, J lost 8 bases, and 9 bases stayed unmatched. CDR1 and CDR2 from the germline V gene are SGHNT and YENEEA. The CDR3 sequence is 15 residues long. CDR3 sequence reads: CASSLDGEGALGYTF. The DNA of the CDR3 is TGTGCCAGCAGCTTAGATGGTGAGGGGGCGCTGGGCTACACCTTC.

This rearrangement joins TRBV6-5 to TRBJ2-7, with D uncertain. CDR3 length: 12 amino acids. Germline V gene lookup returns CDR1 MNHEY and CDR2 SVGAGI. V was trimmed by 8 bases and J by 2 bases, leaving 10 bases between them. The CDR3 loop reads CASRSHPYEQYF. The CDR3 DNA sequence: TGTGCCAGCCGTAGCCATCCCTACGAGCAGTACTTC.

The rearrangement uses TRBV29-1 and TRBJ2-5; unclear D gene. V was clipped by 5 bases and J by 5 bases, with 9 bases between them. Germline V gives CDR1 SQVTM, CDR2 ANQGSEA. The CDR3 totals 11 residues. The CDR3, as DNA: TGCAGCGTTAGCGAGGTGGAGACCCAGTACTTC. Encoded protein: CSVSEVETQYF.

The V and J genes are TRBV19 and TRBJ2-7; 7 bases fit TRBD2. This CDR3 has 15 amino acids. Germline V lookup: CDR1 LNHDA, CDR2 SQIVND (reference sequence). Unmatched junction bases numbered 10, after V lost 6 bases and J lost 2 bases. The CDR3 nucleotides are TGTGCCAGTAGAGGTTCGGGACGGGGGGCCTACGAGCAGTACTTC. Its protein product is CASRGSGRGAYEQYF. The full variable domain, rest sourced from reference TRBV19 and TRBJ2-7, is DGGITQSPKYLFRKEGQNVTLSCEQNLNHDAMYWYRQDPGQGLRLIYYSQIVNDFQKGDIAEGYSVSREKKESFPLTVTSAQKNPTAFYLCASRGSGRGAYEQYFGPGTRLTVT.

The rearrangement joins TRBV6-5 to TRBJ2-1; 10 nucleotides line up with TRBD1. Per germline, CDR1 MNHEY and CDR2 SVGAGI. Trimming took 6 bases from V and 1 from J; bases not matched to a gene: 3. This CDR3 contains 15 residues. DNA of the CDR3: TGTGCCAGCAGGACGGACAGGGGGTCCTACAATGAGCAGTTCTTC. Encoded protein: CASRTDRGSYNEQFF.

The CDR3 here is CASSIDRQTGEQFF. The CDR3, as DNA: TGTGCCAGTAGTATAGATCGACAGACAGGGGAGCAGTTCTTC. This chain links TRBV19 with TRBJ2-1, with TRBD1 identical over 7 bases. CDR3 size: 14 residues. V lost 0 bases, J lost 10 bases, and 6 bases stayed unmatched. CDR1 and CDR2 from the germline V gene are LNHDA and SQIVND (reference sequence).